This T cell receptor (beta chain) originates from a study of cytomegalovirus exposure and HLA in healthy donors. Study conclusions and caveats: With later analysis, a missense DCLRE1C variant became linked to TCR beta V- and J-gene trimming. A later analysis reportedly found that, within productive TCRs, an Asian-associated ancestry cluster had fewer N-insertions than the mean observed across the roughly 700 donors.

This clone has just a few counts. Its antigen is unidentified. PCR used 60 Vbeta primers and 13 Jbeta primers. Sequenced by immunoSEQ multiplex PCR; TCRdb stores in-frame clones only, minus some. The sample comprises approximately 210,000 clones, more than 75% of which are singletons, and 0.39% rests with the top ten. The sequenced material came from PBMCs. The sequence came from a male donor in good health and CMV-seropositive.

The CDR3 reads CASSLDQGATNEKLFF. The CDR3 nucleotides are TGTGCCAGCAGTTTAGATCAGGGGGCAACTAATGAAAAACTGTTTTTT. This rearrangement joins TRBV28 to TRBJ1-4; 7 bases are shared with TRBD1. Germline loops: CDR1 MDHEN, CDR2 SYDVKM. The CDR3 length is 16 residues. The V gene end was trimmed by 2 bases and the J gene end by 0 bases; junction bases not matched to a gene: 3. Variable domain in full (rest from reference TRBV28 and TRBJ1-4): DVKVTQSSRYLVKRTGEKVFLECVQDMDHENMFWYRQDPGLGLRLIYFSYDVKMKEKGDIPEGYSVSREKKERFSLILESASTNQTSMYLCASSLDQGATNEKLFFGSGTQLSVL.